The clone carrying this T cell receptor beta chain was detected a few times. The people who gave samples were healthy Caucasians from Russia, aged about 6 to 100. The record originates from a study of blood T cells in healthy people across ages. The CDR3 is 17 amino acids. The germline gives CDR1 SGHVS, CDR2 FNYEAQ. V lost 1 base to trimming and J lost 5 bases, with 20 bases between them. A J-beta primer mix and a sample-barcoded 5' primer were used in a second PCR of roughly 7 to 12 cycles. Every individual sample yielded 2.5 million or more paired-end reads (each containing CDR3). TCRdb re-analysed the 5' RACE reads in MiXCR, keeping a single row per CDR3 protein. This sample has just over 1 million distinct CDR3 sequences, with 45% found just once.

The clonotype was recovered from a woman in her fifties or sixties in good health. Input material: blood. The V gene is TRBV7-6, the J gene TRBJ1-2; D may be TRBD1 (5 bases). CDR3 sequence: CASSLEGGAGRGYGYTF. CDR3 bases: TGTGCCAGCAGCTTAGAGGGAGGGGCGGGACGAGGATATGGCTACACCTTC.